A selection of T cell receptor beta chains follows, all from one sample in a study of monozygotic twins with inflammatory bowel disease. TCRdb reprocessed the 5' RACE reads; each CDR3 protein has one entry and no DNA is given. The record lists fewer than 450,000 distinct CDR3 sequences, of which the ten most abundant hold 2.5% to 3%. The sequencing input was blood. Every receptor here comes from a human donor with ulcerative colitis or Crohn's disease, or a healthy co-twin of an affected twin (not recorded which). The CDR3 runs from the conserved cysteine through the conserved F or W.

TRBV7-2	TRBJ2-5	CASSLGGPLGKTQYF
TRBV11-2	TRBJ2-7	CASSQTGNEQYF
TRBV4-3	TRBJ2-1	CASSPAMGAGGTYNEQFF
TRBV20-1	TRBJ1-3	CSARDRVYGNTIYF
TRBV5-1	TRBJ2-3	CASSPSVGGASDTQYF
TRBV6-2/TRBV6-3	TRBJ1-6	CASRTGLRNSPLHF
TRBV24-1	TRBJ2-3	CATSDFNTDTQYF
TRBV5-1	TRBJ2-5	CASSTPGQGRGETQYF
TRBV11-3	TRBJ2-1	CASSGESSYNEQFF
TRBV24-1	TRBJ2-1	CATSDTRTGEAYTEQFF
TRBV7-7	TRBJ2-7	CASSHELFGVQYF
TRBV7-9	TRBJ1-2	CASSLPGTGRYGYTF
TRBV7-7	TRBJ2-5	CASSLNRGRQETQYF
TRBV21-1	TRBJ1-5	CASSRGQAVSNQPQHF
TRBV9	TRBJ2-2	CASSLRGTGAVSTGELFF
TRBV29-1	TRBJ1-1	CSVQTGGRTEAFF
TRBV11-3	TRBJ2-3	CASSSGRTDTQYF
TRBV4-2	TRBJ2-4	CASSPPQGGGENIQYF
TRBV7-8	TRBJ2-7	CASSPVLAGGGDYEQYF
TRBV5-1	TRBJ1-5	CASSLDTGINQPQHF
TRBV24-1	TRBJ2-1	CATSDFERGGPSEQFF
TRBV27	TRBJ2-7	CASSLSFRLSGQAYEQYF
TRBV5-1	TRBJ2-7	CASSLGTGTGGREQYF
TRBV24-1	TRBJ2-5	CATSDLTERETQYF
TRBV7-3	TRBJ2-1	CASSSIALHEQFF
TRBV6-1	TRBJ2-3	CASRPQGAPTDTQYF
TRBV28	TRBJ1-6	CASYVGVNSPLHF
TRBV12-3/TRBV12-4	TRBJ2-2	CASSVTGTGSPGELFF